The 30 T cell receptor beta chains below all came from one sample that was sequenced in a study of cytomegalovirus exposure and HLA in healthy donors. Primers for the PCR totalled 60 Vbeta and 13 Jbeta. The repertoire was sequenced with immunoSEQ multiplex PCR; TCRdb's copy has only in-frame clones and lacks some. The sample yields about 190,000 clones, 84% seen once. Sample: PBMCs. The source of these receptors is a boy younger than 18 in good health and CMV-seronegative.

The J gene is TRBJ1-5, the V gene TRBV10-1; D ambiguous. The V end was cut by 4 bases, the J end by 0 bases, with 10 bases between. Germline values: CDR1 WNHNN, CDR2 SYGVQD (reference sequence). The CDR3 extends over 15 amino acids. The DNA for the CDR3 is TGCGCCAGCAGTGTTCAGAATTATAGCAATCAGCCCCAGCATTTT. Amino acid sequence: CASSVQNYSNQPQHF.

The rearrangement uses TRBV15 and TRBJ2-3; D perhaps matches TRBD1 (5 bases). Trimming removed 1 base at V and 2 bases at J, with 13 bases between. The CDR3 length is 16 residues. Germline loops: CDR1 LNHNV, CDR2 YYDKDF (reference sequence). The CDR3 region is CATSRAAGKVTDTQYF. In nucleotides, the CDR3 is TGTGCCACCAGCAGAGCAGCAGGGAAAGTCACAGATACGCAGTATTTT.

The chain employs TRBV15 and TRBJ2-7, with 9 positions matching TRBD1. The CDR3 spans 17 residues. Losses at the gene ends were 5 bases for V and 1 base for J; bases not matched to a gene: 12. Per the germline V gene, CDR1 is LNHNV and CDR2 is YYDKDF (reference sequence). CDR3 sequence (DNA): TGTGCCACCAGCCCGGACAGGGGTTGGAGTGGATCCTACGAGCAGTACTTC. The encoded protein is CATSPDRGWSGSYEQYF.

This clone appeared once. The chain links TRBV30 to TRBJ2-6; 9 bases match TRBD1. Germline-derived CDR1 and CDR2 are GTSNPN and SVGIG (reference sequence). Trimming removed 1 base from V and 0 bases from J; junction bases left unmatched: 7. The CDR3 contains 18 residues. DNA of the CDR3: TGTGCCTGGAGTGCCCCGGACAGGGGCCGCTCTGGGGCCAACGTCCTGACTTTC. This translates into CAWSAPDRGRSGANVLTF.

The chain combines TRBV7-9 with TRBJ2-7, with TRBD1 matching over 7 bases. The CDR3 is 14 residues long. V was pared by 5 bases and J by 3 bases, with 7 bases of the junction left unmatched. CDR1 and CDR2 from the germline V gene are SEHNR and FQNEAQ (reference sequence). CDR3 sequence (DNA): TGTGCCAGCAGCATCCCAGGGGGAAACTACGAGCAGTACTTC. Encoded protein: CASSIPGGNYEQYF. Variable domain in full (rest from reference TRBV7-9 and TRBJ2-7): DTGVSQNPRHKITKRGQNVTFRCDPISEHNRLYWYRQTLGQGPEFLTYFQNEAQLEKSRLLSDRFSAERPKGSFSTLEIQRTEQGDSAMYLCASSIPGGNYEQYFGPGTRLTVT.

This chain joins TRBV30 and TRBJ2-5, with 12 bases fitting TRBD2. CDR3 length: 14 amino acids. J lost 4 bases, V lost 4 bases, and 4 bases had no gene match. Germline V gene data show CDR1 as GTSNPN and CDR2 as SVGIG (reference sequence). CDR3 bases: TGTGCCTGGACTAGCGGGGGGGCTTCAGAGACCCAGTACTTC. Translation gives CAWTSGGASETQYF.

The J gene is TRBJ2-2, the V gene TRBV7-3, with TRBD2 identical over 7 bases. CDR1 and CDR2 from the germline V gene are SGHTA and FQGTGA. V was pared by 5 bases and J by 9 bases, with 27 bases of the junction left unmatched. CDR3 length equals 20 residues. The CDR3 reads CASSPSRLAANTATFRELFF. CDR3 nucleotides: TGTGCCAGCAGCCCCAGTCGCCTAGCGGCCAATACAGCCACCTTCCGGGAGCTGTTTTTT. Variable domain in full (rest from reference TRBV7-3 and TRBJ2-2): GAGVSQTPSNKVTEKGKYVELRCDPISGHTALYWYRQSLGQGPEFLIYFQGTGAADDSGLPNDRFFAVRPEGSVSTLKIQRTERGDSAVYLCASSPSRLAANTATFRELFFGEGSRLTVL.

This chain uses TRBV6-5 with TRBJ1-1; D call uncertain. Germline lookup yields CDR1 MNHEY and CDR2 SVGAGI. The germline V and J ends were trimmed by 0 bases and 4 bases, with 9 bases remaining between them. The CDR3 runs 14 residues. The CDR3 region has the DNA TGTGCCAGCAGTTACTCTGGGGAGGGCACTGAAGCTTTCTTT. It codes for CASSYSGEGTEAFF.

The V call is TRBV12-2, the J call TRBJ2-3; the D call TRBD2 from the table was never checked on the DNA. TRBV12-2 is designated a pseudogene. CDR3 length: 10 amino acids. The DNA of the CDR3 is TGTGCAAGTCGCTTCCACCGGGGTTCTTTT. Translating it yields CASRFHRGSF.

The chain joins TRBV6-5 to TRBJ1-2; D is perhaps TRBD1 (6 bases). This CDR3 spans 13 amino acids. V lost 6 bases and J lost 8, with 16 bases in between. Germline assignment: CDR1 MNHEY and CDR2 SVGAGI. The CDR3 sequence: CASRRTGFGGYTF. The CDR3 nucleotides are TGTGCCAGCAGGAGAACAGGGTTTGGCGGCTACACCTTC.

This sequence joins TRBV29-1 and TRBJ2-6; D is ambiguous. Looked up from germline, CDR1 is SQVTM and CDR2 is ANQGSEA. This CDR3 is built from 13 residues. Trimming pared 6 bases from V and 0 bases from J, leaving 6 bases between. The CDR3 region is CSVAGSGANVLTF. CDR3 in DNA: TGCAGCGTGGCAGGCTCTGGGGCCAACGTCCTGACTTTC.

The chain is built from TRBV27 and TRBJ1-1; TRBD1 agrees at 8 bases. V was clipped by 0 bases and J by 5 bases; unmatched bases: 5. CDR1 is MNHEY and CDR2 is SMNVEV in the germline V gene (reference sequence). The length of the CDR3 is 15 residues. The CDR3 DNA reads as TGTGCCAGCAGTTTATCGCAGGGGGCTCGGACTGAAGCTTTCTTT. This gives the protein CASSLSQGARTEAFF.

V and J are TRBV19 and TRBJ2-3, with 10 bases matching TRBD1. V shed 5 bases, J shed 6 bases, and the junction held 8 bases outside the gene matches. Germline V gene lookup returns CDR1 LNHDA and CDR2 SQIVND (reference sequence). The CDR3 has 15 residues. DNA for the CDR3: TGTGCCAGTAGTGAGGGACAGGGGCCCAAGGATACGCAGTATTTT. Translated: CASSEGQGPKDTQYF.

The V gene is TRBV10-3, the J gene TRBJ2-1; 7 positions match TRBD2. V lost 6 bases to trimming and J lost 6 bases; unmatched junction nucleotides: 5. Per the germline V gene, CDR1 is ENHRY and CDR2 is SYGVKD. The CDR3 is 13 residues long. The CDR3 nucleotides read TGTGCCATCAGGCGGGAGTCCGGCAATGAGCAGTTCTTC. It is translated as CAIRRESGNEQFF.

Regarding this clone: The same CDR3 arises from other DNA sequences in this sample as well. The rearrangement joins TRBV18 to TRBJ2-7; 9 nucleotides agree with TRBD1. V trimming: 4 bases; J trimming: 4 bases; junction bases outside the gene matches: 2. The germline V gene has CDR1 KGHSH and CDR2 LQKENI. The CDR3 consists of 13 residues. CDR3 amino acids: CASSLGQGYEQYF. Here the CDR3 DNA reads TGTGCCAGCTCACTGGGACAGGGATACGAGCAGTACTTC. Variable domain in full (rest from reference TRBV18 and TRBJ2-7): NAGVMQNPRHLVRRRGQEARLRCSPMKGHSHVYWYRQLPEEGLKFMVYLQKENIIDESGMPKERFSAEFPKEGPSILRIQQVVRGDSAAYFCASSLGQGYEQYFGPGTRLTVT.

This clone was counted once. The CDR3 DNA reads as TGTGCCAGCAGCCACGCCCTAGCGGGAGGTACTTACAATGAGCAGTTCTTC. Translated: CASSHALAGGTYNEQFF. The chain joins TRBV2 to TRBJ2-1; TRBD2 matches at 11 bases. J gave up 4 bases and V 6 bases, and 11 bases lay outside the gene matches. Per germline, CDR1 SNHLY and CDR2 FYNNEI. The CDR3 runs to 17 residues.

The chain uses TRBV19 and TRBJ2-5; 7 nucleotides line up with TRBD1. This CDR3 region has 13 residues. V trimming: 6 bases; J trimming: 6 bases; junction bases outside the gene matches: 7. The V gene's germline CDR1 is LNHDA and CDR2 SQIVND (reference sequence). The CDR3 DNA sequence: TGTGCCAGTAGCCCCGACAGGGCCCAGACCCAGTACTTC. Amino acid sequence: CASSPDRAQTQYF.

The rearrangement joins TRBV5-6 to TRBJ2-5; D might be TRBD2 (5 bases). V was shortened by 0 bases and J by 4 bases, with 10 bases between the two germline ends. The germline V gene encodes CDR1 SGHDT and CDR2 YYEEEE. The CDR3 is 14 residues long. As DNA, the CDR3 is TGTGCCAGCAGCTTGGCGGACTTGACAGAGACCCAGTACTTC. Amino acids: CASSLADLTETQYF.

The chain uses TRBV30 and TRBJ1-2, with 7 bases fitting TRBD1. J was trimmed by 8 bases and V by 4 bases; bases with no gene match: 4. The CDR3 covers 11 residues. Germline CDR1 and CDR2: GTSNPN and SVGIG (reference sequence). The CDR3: CAWTQGVGYTF. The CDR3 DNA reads TGTGCCTGGACCCAGGGGGTAGGCTACACCTTC.

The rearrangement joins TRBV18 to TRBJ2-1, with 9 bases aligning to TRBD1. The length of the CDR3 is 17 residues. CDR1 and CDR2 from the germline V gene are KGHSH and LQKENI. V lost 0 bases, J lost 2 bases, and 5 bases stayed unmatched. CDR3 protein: CASSPPKGTGTYNEQFF. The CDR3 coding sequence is TGTGCCAGCTCACCACCGAAAGGGACAGGGACCTACAATGAGCAGTTCTTC.

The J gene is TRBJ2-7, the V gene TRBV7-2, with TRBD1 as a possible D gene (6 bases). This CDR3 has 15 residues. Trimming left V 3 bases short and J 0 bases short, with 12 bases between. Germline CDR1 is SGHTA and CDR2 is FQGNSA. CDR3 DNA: TGTGCCAGCAGCTTCTTACAGGGACGCTCCTACGAGCAGTACTTC. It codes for CASSFLQGRSYEQYF.

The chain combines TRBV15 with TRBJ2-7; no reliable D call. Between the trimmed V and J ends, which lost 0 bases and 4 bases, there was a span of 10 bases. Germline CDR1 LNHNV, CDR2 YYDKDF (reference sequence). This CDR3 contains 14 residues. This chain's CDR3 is CATSRDRLLYEQYF. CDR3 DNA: TGTGCCACCAGCAGAGATAGACTCCTGTACGAGCAGTACTTC. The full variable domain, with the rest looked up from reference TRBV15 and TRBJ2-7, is DAMVIQNPRYQVTQFGKPVTLSCSQTLNHNVMYWYQQKSSQAPKLLFHYYDKDFNNEADTPDNFQSRRPNTSFCFLDIRSPGLGDTAMYLCATSRDRLLYEQYFGPGTRLTVT.

CDR3 sequence: CASSEYVRNTEAFF. DNA for the CDR3: TGTGCCAGCAGTGAATATGTCAGGAACACTGAAGCTTTCTTT. The gene calls are TRBV6-1 and TRBJ1-1, with D unresolved. The CDR3 loop spans 14 amino acids. Trimming took off 2 bases at V and 1 base at J, with 8 bases between the two ends. CDR1 MNHNS and CDR2 SASEGT come from the germline V gene.

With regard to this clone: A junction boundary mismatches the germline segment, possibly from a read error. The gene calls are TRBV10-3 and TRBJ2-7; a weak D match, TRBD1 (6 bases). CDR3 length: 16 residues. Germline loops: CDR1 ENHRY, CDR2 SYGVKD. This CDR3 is CAIGDRDQRDTYEQYF. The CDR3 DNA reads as TGTGCCATCGGTGACAGAGACCAAAGGGACACCTACGAGCAGTACTTC.

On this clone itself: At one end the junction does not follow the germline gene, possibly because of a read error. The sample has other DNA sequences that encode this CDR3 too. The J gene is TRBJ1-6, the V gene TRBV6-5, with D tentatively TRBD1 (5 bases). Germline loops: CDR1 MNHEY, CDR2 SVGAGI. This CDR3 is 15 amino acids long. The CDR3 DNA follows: TGTGCCAGCAGTTACGAAGGCAGGGCGAATTCGCCCCTCCACTTT. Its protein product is CASSYEGRANSPLHF.

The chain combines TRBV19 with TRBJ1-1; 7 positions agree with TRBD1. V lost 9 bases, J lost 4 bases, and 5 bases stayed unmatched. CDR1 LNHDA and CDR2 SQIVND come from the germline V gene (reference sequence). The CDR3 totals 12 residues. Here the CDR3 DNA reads TGTGCCAGCAAACAGGGGAGCACTGAAGCTTTCTTT. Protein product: CASKQGSTEAFF.

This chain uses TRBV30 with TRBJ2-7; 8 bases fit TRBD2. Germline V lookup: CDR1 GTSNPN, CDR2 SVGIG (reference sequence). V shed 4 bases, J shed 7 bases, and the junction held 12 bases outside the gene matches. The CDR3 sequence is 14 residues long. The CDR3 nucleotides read TGTGCCTGGAAGATCGATAGCGGGAAGGAAGAGCAGTACTTC. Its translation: CAWKIDSGKEEQYF.

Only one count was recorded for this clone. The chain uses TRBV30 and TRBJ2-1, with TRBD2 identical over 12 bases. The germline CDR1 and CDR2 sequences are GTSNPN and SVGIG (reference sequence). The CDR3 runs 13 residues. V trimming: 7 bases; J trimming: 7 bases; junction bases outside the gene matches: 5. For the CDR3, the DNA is TGTGCCTACCCTAGCGGGAGGGGTAATGAGCAGTTCTTC. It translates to CAYPSGRGNEQFF. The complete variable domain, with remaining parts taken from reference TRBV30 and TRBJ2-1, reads SQTIHQWPATLVQPVGSPLSLECTVEGTSNPNLYWYRQAAGRGLQLLFYSVGIGQISSEVPQNLSASRPQDRQFILSSKKLLLSDSGFYLCAYPSGRGNEQFFGPGTRLTVL.

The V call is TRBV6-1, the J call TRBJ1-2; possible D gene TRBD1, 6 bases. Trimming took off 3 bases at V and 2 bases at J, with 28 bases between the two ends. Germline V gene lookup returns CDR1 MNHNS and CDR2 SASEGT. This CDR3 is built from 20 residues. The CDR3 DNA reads TGTGCCAGCAGTGAGGTCAGGGAGGGGACACCATTCCCCCAAAACTATGGCTACACCTTC. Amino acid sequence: CASSEVREGTPFPQNYGYTF.

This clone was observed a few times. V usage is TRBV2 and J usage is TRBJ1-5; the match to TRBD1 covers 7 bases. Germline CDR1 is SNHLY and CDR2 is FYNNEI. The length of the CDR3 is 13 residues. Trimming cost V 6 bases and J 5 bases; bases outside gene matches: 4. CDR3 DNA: TGTGCCAGCAGGCCGACAGGGCATCAGCCCCAGCATTTT. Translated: CASRPTGHQPQHF.